This is a list of T cell receptor beta chains from one sample in a study of low-dose radiotherapy and immunotherapy resistance in tumors. TCRdb re-called the reads with MiXCR, one entry per CDR3 protein. Here the sample spans 85,000 to 95,000 distinct CDR3 sequences, more than 8% being singletons. Sequenced material: PBMCs, taken before treatment. The source is a male donor with prostate cancer. The CDR3 runs from the conserved cysteine through the conserved F or W. Fields, in order: V gene, clone size, D gene, J gene, CDR3 DNA, CDR3 protein. A D gene is named only where the DNA matches it firmly. The size of a clone is reported for some rows only, either as once, few or many, or as a class for expanded clones.

V gene: TRBV4-3
clone size: many
D gene: TRBD2
J gene: TRBJ2-3
CDR3 DNA: TGCGCCAGCAGCCCGGGACTAGCGGGCCACGGAGATACGCAGTATTTT
CDR3 protein: CASSPGLAGHGDTQYF

V gene: TRBV27
clone size: many
D gene: NA
J gene: TRBJ2-7
CDR3 DNA: TGTGCCAGCAGTTTTTCTCGGGGTCAGGCTTTCTACGAGCAGTACTTC
CDR3 protein: CASSFSRGQAFYEQYF

V gene: TRBV3-1
clone size: many
D gene: NA
J gene: TRBJ1-3
CDR3 DNA: TGTGCCAGCAGCGAAGTCTCTGGAAACACCATATATTTT
CDR3 protein: CASSEVSGNTIYF

V gene: TRBV20-1
clone size: many
D gene: TRBD1
J gene: TRBJ2-1
CDR3 DNA: TGCAGTGCTAGCAAAAACAGGGGAATCTACAATGAGCAGTTCTTC
CDR3 protein: CSASKNRGIYNEQFF

V gene: TRBV29-1
clone size: many
D gene: TRBD1
J gene: TRBJ1-1
CDR3 DNA: TGCAGCGCACCGGGACAGGGGATCGACACTGAAGCTTTCTTT
CDR3 protein: CSAPGQGIDTEAFF

V gene: TRBV7-2
clone size: many
D gene: NA
J gene: TRBJ2-2
CDR3 DNA: TGTGCCAGCAGGATATCTAGGGATGGAACCGGGGAGCTGTTTTTT
CDR3 protein: CASRISRDGTGELFF

V gene: TRBV10-3
clone size: many
D gene: TRBD1
J gene: TRBJ2-6
CDR3 DNA: TGTGCCATCAGTGAGACGTCCGGGACAGGTTTCTCTGGGGCCAACGTCCTGACTTTC
CDR3 protein: CAISETSGTGFSGANVLTF

V gene: TRBV6-5
clone size: many
D gene: NA
J gene: TRBJ2-1
CDR3 DNA: TGTGCCAGCAGCTCGGGACTGAACAATGAGCAGTTCTTC
CDR3 protein: CASSSGLNNEQFF

V gene: TRBV7-3
clone size: many
D gene: TRBD1
J gene: TRBJ2-7
CDR3 DNA: TGTGCCAGCAGCTTAATGGACAGGCCCTACGAGCAGTACTTC
CDR3 protein: CASSLMDRPYEQYF

V gene: TRBV7-2
clone size: many
D gene: TRBD1
J gene: TRBJ1-1
CDR3 DNA: TGTGCCAGCAGTTCCAGACAGGGGTCGACTGAAGCTTTCTTT
CDR3 protein: CASSSRQGSTEAFF

V gene: TRBV11-3
clone size: many
D gene: TRBD2
J gene: TRBJ2-7
CDR3 DNA: TGTGCCAGCAGCTCTGGGACTAGCGGGCCCTACGAGCAGTACTTC
CDR3 protein: CASSSGTSGPYEQYF

V gene: TRBV28
clone size: few
D gene: TRBD2
J gene: TRBJ2-3
CDR3 DNA: TGTGCCACCCTTCGGGGGGGGCCGGTCCCTTCAGATACGCAGTATTTT
CDR3 protein: CATLRGGPVPSDTQYF

V gene: TRBV5-6
clone size: many
D gene: NA
J gene: TRBJ2-2
CDR3 DNA: TGTGCCAGCAGATTAGCGGACGGGCCGAACACCGGGGAGCTGTTTTTT
CDR3 protein: CASRLADGPNTGELFF

V gene: TRBV11-2
clone size: many
D gene: NA
J gene: TRBJ2-7
CDR3 DNA: TGTGCCAGCAGCGGGAGGCAGGGGCGCGGTTCCTACGAGCAGTACTTC
CDR3 protein: CASSGRQGRGSYEQYF

V gene: TRBV28
clone size: few
D gene: NA
J gene: TRBJ1-6
CDR3 DNA: TGTGCCAGCAGTTTTAAGGGCCCCTCCTATAATTCACCCCTCCACTTT
CDR3 protein: CASSFKGPSYNSPLHF

V gene: TRBV28
clone size: many
D gene: TRBD2
J gene: TRBJ2-3
CDR3 DNA: TGTGCCAGCAGTTCCCGGACTAGCGGGAGTAGCACAGATACGCAGTATTTT
CDR3 protein: CASSSRTSGSSTDTQYF

V gene: TRBV28
clone size: many
D gene: NA
J gene: TRBJ2-4
CDR3 DNA: TGTGCCAGCAGTTTATCCTTTGTTGACAGAGAAAACATTCAGTACTTC
CDR3 protein: CASSLSFVDRENIQYF

V gene: TRBV2
clone size: NA
D gene: NA
J gene: TRBJ2-3
CDR3 DNA: TGTGCCAGCAGGACCCAAGGGGCAGATACGCAGTATTTT
CDR3 protein: CASRTQGADTQYF

V gene: TRBV28
clone size: few
D gene: TRBD2
J gene: TRBJ2-1
CDR3 DNA: TGTGCCAGCAGGTTTGTAGCGGGAGTATCTGAGCAGTTCTTC
CDR3 protein: CASRFVAGVSEQFF

V gene: TRBV28
clone size: few
D gene: NA
J gene: TRBJ2-1
CDR3 DNA: TGTGCCAGCAGTCCCCCCGAGGGAGAGCTTTACAATGAGCAGTTCTTC
CDR3 protein: CASSPPEGELYNEQFF

V gene: TRBV7-8
clone size: many
D gene: NA
J gene: TRBJ2-1
CDR3 DNA: TGTGCCAGCAGCTTCCTAGGAGTAGCGGCTGGCTCCTACAATGAGCAGTTCTTC
CDR3 protein: CASSFLGVAAGSYNEQFF

V gene: TRBV5-1
clone size: many
D gene: NA
J gene: TRBJ2-1
CDR3 DNA: TGCGCCAGCAGCTTGGACGGTCAGCGGAATAGACGCTCCTACAATGAGCAGTTCTTC
CDR3 protein: CASSLDGQRNRRSYNEQFF

V gene: TRBV6-5
clone size: many
D gene: NA
J gene: TRBJ2-2
CDR3 DNA: TGTGCCAGCAAGGGGCGAATGAACACCGGGGAGCTGTTTTTT
CDR3 protein: CASKGRMNTGELFF

V gene: TRBV7-3
clone size: many
D gene: NA
J gene: TRBJ2-7
CDR3 DNA: TGTGCCAGCAGCTTAAATTGGGGGTACGAGCAGTACTTC
CDR3 protein: CASSLNWGYEQYF

V gene: TRBV19
clone size: many
D gene: NA
J gene: TRBJ1-5
CDR3 DNA: TGTGCCACCGCGGGGATCATGCGGCCCCAGCATTTT
CDR3 protein: CATAGIMRPQHF

V gene: TRBV4-3
clone size: many
D gene: TRBD2
J gene: TRBJ2-7
CDR3 DNA: TGCGCCAGCAGCCAAGTTTTAGCGGGGGCCTACGAGCAGTACTTC
CDR3 protein: CASSQVLAGAYEQYF

V gene: TRBV5-6
clone size: many
D gene: NA
J gene: TRBJ2-2
CDR3 DNA: TGTGCCAGCAGCCCCGGGCGCACCGGGGAGCTGTTTTTT
CDR3 protein: CASSPGRTGELFF

V gene: TRBV20-1
clone size: many
D gene: NA
J gene: TRBJ2-5
CDR3 DNA: TGCAGTGCTAGAGTTCCCATGGGAGGAGAGACCCAGTACTTC
CDR3 protein: CSARVPMGGETQYF

V gene: TRBV18
clone size: medium-sized
D gene: NA
J gene: TRBJ2-6
CDR3 DNA: TGTGCCAGCTCAGCGGGACGTTGGAGCTCTGGGGCCAACGTCCTGACTTTC
CDR3 protein: CASSAGRWSSGANVLTF

V gene: TRBV10-3
clone size: many
D gene: NA
J gene: TRBJ2-2
CDR3 DNA: TGTGCCATCAGTGAGTCAATAACAGAGGTTACCGGGGAGCTGTTTTTT
CDR3 protein: CAISESITEVTGELFF

V gene: TRBV7-6
clone size: many
D gene: NA
J gene: TRBJ2-1
CDR3 DNA: TGTGCCAGCAGCCCCCGGCGAGCATCCTACAATGAGCAGTTCTTC
CDR3 protein: CASSPRRASYNEQFF

V gene: TRBV5-1
clone size: once
D gene: NA
J gene: TRBJ2-7
CDR3 DNA: TGCGCCAGCAGCTTGTTGGGGGAGCGGACGATCGCCTACGAGCAGTACTTC
CDR3 protein: CASSLLGERTIAYEQYF

V gene: TRBV6-2/TRBV6-3
clone size: many
D gene: NA
J gene: TRBJ2-1
CDR3 DNA: TGTGCCAGCAGCTACTTCGGGAAGCAGTTCTTC
CDR3 protein: CASSYFGKQFF

V gene: TRBV5-4
clone size: NA
D gene: NA
J gene: TRBJ1-2
CDR3 DNA: TGTGCCAGCAGCAGAGATGGGACGGGGGGCTACACCTTC
CDR3 protein: CASSRDGTGGYTF

V gene: TRBV10-3
clone size: many
D gene: TRBD1
J gene: TRBJ2-7
CDR3 DNA: TGTGCCATCAGGGGACAGGGGACCTCCTACGAGCAGTACTTC
CDR3 protein: CAIRGQGTSYEQYF

V gene: TRBV5-1
clone size: many
D gene: TRBD1
J gene: TRBJ2-6
CDR3 DNA: TGCGCCAGCAGCCCAGGGGGTCTTGGGGCCAACGTCCTGACTTTC
CDR3 protein: CASSPGGLGANVLTF

V gene: TRBV7-2
clone size: many
D gene: NA
J gene: TRBJ1-2
CDR3 DNA: TGTGCCAGCAGCCAGTCGCGAGGAAACTATGGCTACACCTTC
CDR3 protein: CASSQSRGNYGYTF

V gene: TRBV12-3/TRBV12-4
clone size: many
D gene: NA
J gene: TRBJ2-7
CDR3 DNA: TGTGCCAGCAGATCGACAGGTTCCTACGAGCAGTACTTC
CDR3 protein: CASRSTGSYEQYF

V gene: TRBV12-3/TRBV12-4
clone size: many
D gene: NA
J gene: TRBJ2-5
CDR3 DNA: TGTGCCAGCAGAGAGAGGGTGGGAGAGACCCAGTACTTC
CDR3 protein: CASRERVGETQYF

V gene: TRBV3-1
clone size: many
D gene: TRBD1
J gene: TRBJ2-2
CDR3 DNA: TGTGCCAGCAGCCTATCAGGGGGAGCCGGGGAGCTGTTTTTT
CDR3 protein: CASSLSGGAGELFF

V gene: TRBV4-2
clone size: many
D gene: NA
J gene: TRBJ2-2
CDR3 DNA: TGTGCCAGCAGCCAAGATCCTGCCGGGAGAATGAGTACCGGGGAGCTGTTTTTT
CDR3 protein: CASSQDPAGRMSTGELFF

V gene: TRBV19
clone size: many
D gene: NA
J gene: TRBJ2-5
CDR3 DNA: TGTGCCACATCAATCCGAGAGACCCAGTACTTC
CDR3 protein: CATSIRETQYF

V gene: TRBV5-8
clone size: many
D gene: TRBD2
J gene: TRBJ2-7
CDR3 DNA: TGTGCCAGCAGCTTGGACGGGACTAGCGGTAGGGAGCAGTACTTC
CDR3 protein: CASSLDGTSGREQYF

V gene: TRBV19
clone size: many
D gene: NA
J gene: TRBJ2-3
CDR3 DNA: TGTGCCAGTAGGAAGGACCCCCGGAAGACAGATACGCAGTATTTT
CDR3 protein: CASRKDPRKTDTQYF

V gene: TRBV27
clone size: NA
D gene: NA
J gene: TRBJ2-7
CDR3 DNA: TGTGCCAGCAGTTTATACGGGGGGCCCTATGAGCAGTACTTC
CDR3 protein: CASSLYGGPYEQYF

V gene: TRBV5-6
clone size: many
D gene: NA
J gene: TRBJ2-1
CDR3 DNA: TGTGCCAGCAGCTTCGCGGTGAAGTCCTACAATGAGCAGTTCTTC
CDR3 protein: CASSFAVKSYNEQFF

V gene: TRBV29-1
clone size: many
D gene: TRBD2
J gene: TRBJ2-7
CDR3 DNA: TGCAGCGTTGAAGAATCCGTAGGAGAGAGCGGGAGACACGAGCAGTACTTC
CDR3 protein: CSVEESVGESGRHEQYF

V gene: TRBV5-3
clone size: many
D gene: TRBD2
J gene: TRBJ2-1
CDR3 DNA: TGTGCCAGCGCCACCGGGACTAGCGGGAGTACCGATGAGCAGTTCTTC
CDR3 protein: CASATGTSGSTDEQFF

V gene: TRBV7-8
clone size: few
D gene: NA
J gene: TRBJ2-1
CDR3 DNA: TGTGCCAGCAGCTTATTCCAGAATGAGCAGTTCTTC
CDR3 protein: CASSLFQNEQFF

V gene: TRBV15
clone size: many
D gene: NA
J gene: TRBJ1-1
CDR3 DNA: TGTGCCACCAGCAGGGGACGGATGAACACTGAAGCTTTCTTT
CDR3 protein: CATSRGRMNTEAFF

V gene: TRBV28
clone size: many
D gene: TRBD2
J gene: TRBJ2-3
CDR3 DNA: TGTGCCAGCAGTTTCTCCCGCCCCGCGGGAGCCTCAGATACGCAGTATTTT
CDR3 protein: CASSFSRPAGASDTQYF

V gene: TRBV30
clone size: NA
D gene: NA
J gene: TRBJ2-7
CDR3 DNA: TGTGCCTGGACCACGGGGGGCCCCGGCTGGGGCTACGAGCAGTACTTC
CDR3 protein: CAWTTGGPGWGYEQYF

V gene: TRBV19
clone size: many
D gene: TRBD1
J gene: TRBJ2-5
CDR3 DNA: TGTGCCAGTAGTTCCATGGACAGGCAAGAGACCCAGTACTTC
CDR3 protein: CASSSMDRQETQYF

V gene: TRBV28
clone size: many
D gene: TRBD1
J gene: TRBJ2-5
CDR3 DNA: TGTGCCAGCCGAGTTGGACAGGGGGCTTCGGAGACCCAGTACTTC
CDR3 protein: CASRVGQGASETQYF